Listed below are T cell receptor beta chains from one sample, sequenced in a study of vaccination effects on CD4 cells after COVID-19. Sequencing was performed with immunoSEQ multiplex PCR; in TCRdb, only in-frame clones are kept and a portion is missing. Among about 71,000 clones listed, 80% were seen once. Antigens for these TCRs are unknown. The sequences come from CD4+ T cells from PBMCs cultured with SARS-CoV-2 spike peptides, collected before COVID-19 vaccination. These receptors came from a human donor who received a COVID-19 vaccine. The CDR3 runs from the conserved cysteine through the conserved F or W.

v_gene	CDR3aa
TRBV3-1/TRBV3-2	CASSQATGGGTEAFF
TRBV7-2	CASSSTGDIGYTF
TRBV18	CASSPGQGRDTQYF
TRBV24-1	CATSGGTGAFFGQPQHF
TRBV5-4	CASSPDGDYGYTF
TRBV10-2	CASSLGTVNYGYTF
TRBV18	CASSPTGAANEKLFF
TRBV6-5	CASSYRATDTQYF
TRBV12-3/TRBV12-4	CASSLQWGGYTF
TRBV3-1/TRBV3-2	CASSRGTGGFYEQFF
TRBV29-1	CSVYRVEGYTF
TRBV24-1	CATSDPRGGDQPQHF
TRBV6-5	CASSTPQETQYF
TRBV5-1	CASSLGAIGEQFF
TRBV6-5	CASSYSSGGGAQYF
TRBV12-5	CASGLVQNTEAFF
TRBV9	CASSRSGTGDGNTIYF
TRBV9	CASSPRTVSNYGYTF
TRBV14	CASSRTGNEKLFF
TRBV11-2	CASSSSGPYNEQFF
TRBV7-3	CASSLNAGSYGYTF
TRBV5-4	CASSLAGETNEKLFF
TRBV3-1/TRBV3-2	CASRQGAGGELFF
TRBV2	CASSAFLSSYNEQFF
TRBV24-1	CATSLIGTDTQYF
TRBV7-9	CASSLATRGQGYTF
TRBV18	CASSLLDQDSSGNTIYF
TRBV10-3	CAISGGQGRQETQYF
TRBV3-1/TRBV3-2	CASSQDIGQPQHF
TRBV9	CASSRDSAGYTF
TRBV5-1	CASSLVGSPYGYTF
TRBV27	CATTSLGANVLTF
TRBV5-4	CASSFGLRGQDTQYF
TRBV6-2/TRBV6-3	CASSFFQSNSPLHF
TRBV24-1	CATSDPGLLEQFF
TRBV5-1	CASQPQHF
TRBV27	CASSLTFEGRNTEAFF
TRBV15	CATRLGPSSYNSPLHF
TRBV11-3	CASSTGPRTDTQYF
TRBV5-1	CASSSPPGGPETQYF
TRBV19	CASSPPLLGTQYF
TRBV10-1	CASSDRAGETGELFF
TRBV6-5	CASRPDRAETQYF
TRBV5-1	CASSQGTSSTDTQYF
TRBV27	CASSLLAGPAKTQYF
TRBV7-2	CASSLDGNQPQHF
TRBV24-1	CATAGRDGELFF
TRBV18	CASSPSLQVYNEQFF
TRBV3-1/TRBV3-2	CASSHMGAHETQYF
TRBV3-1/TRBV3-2	CASSQGLVDTEAFF
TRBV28	CASSLSREETQYF
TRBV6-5	CASKGATSTDTQYF
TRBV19	CASRGGQLNQPQHF
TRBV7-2	CASSLAGGGYSPLHF
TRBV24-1	CATSDSGTGLYNEQFF
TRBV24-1	CATSDSGSPYQPQHF
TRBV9	CASSEGLAGWGDTQYF
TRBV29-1	CSVIRTNTEAFF
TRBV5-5	CASSLFLRVNTDTQYF